The sequence of this T cell receptor beta chain was determined in a study of cytomegalovirus exposure and HLA in healthy donors. The study, taken as a whole, reports: Many donors shared some public TCRs, even though most TCR sequences were rare. Later analysis indicated greater clonal expansion among HLA-associated TCR beta chains than among equally common other chains.

Both 60 Vbeta primers and 13 Jbeta primers went into the PCR. This table comes from immunoSEQ multiplex PCR, and its TCRdb copy is limited to in-frame clones, with some not included. The profile shows 200,000 or so clones, roughly three quarters of them singletons. This clone showed up just a few times. As yet, its antigen is unknown. Germline V CDR1 and CDR2: SGHRS, YFSETQ. Trimming cost V 0 bases and J 4 bases, with 8 bases left between them. This CDR3 has 13 residues. Sequenced sample: PBMCs. The genes are TRBV5-1 and TRBJ2-7; no firm D call. The clonotype originates from a male donor in good health and CMV-seropositive. CDR3 protein: CASSLALGYEQYF. As DNA, the CDR3 is TGCGCCAGCAGCTTGGCTCTAGGTTACGAGCAGTACTTC.